These 10 T cell receptor beta chains were all obtained from the same sample, sequenced in a study of human T cells and chemical hapten exposure. This sample's time point: patch test 2, 6 weeks after DPC sensitization. As for treatment: therapeutic diphenylcyclopropenone sensitization with weekly scalp DPC. TCRdb reprocessed the RACE reads via MiXCR and lists one record per CDR3 protein. The sample carries about 380,000 distinct CDR3 sequences, nearly 6.5% recorded once. The sample here was whole blood, taken in connection with sensitization to the hapten diphenylcyclopropenone (DPC). Every receptor here comes from a woman between 18 and 30 years old with alopecia areata. Some clones in this sample may be carry-over from other donors' samples.

This clonotype was recorded at least ten times. The rearrangement links TRBV18 to TRBJ1-1, with D maybe TRBD1 (5 bases). Germline CDR1 KGHSH, CDR2 LQKENI. V lost 2 bases and J lost 3, with 16 bases in between. The CDR3 has 16 residues. The CDR3 protein is CASSPVGGNEDTEAFF. The CDR3 DNA reads as TGTGCCAGCTCACCAGTGGGGGGGAATGAGGACACTGAAGCTTTCTTT.

V usage is TRBV6-2 or TRBV6-3 and J usage is TRBJ1-6; 7 bases map to TRBD1. V shed 0 bases and J 5 bases; nucleotides not matched to a gene: 4. The germline V gene has CDR1 MNHEY and CDR2 SVGEGT. CDR3 length: 16 residues. Here the CDR3 reads CASSYSPGQDNSPLHF. The CDR3 DNA is TGTGCCAGCAGTTACTCGCCCGGACAGGATAATTCACCCCTCCACTTT.

In this sample, this clonotype turned up many times. V usage is TRBV29-1 and J usage is TRBJ2-3, with D possibly TRBD1 on 6 matching bases. Trimming pared 2 bases from V and 5 bases from J, leaving 11 bases between. The CDR3 has 13 amino acids. Germline CDR1 is SQVTM and CDR2 is ANQGSEA. CDR3 DNA sequence: TGCAGCGTTGAACTACAGGGTAAAGATACGCAGTATTTT. Protein product: CSVELQGKDTQYF.

The rearrangement uses TRBV28 and TRBJ2-4; 8 bases are a match to TRBD1. J was trimmed by 0 bases and V by 5 bases; bases with no gene match: 12. CDR1 and CDR2 from the germline V gene are MDHEN and SYDVKM. The CDR3 spans 18 residues. CDR3 sequence (DNA): TGTGCCAGCAGTCCCTCGACAGGGGCGCTATTAGCCAAAAACATTCAGTACTTC. Amino acids: CASSPSTGALLAKNIQYF.

Only a few counts were recorded for this clonotype. V is TRBV10-2 and J is TRBJ2-7; 7 bases are a match to TRBD1. With 7 bases clipped from V and 6 bases from J, the junction kept 6 bases outside the gene matches. Germline assignment: CDR1 WSHSY and CDR2 SAAADI. This CDR3 contains 12 residues. For the CDR3, the DNA is TGCGCCAGCACTGAACAGGGGCGCGAGCAGTACTTC. It translates to CASTEQGREQYF.

This clonotype was counted many times. J is TRBJ2-2 and V is TRBV20-1; the D gene is possibly TRBD1 (5 bases). The CDR3 length is 14 residues. CDR1 and CDR2 from the germline V gene are DFQATT and SNEGSKA (reference sequence). Trimming stripped 6 bases from V and 5 bases from J, with 16 bases between. CDR3 sequence (DNA): TGCAGTGCCAGACCTCAGGGTGGAACCGGGGAGCTGTTTTTT. Its translation is CSARPQGGTGELFF.

This clonotype appeared a few times. The chain joins TRBV6-2 or TRBV6-3 to TRBJ1-6; tentatively, D is TRBD1 (6 bases). The CDR3 runs to 13 residues. Between the trimmed V and J ends, which lost 3 bases and 10 bases, there was a span of 10 bases. Germline-derived CDR1 and CDR2 are MNHEY and SVGEGT. As DNA, the CDR3 is TGTGCCAGCAGTTATCAGGGGCGCTCACCCCTCCACTTT. Translation gives CASSYQGRSPLHF.

This clonotype appeared many times. The V gene is TRBV11-1, the J gene TRBJ1-1; no reliable D call. Per germline, CDR1 SGHAT and CDR2 FQDESV (reference sequence). V gave up 2 bases and J gave up 10 bases, with 11 bases separating them. The CDR3 is 12 amino acids. The CDR3 is CASSLPGERAFF. CDR3 DNA: TGTGCCAGCAGCTTACCGGGCGAGAGAGCTTTCTTT.

The rearrangement links TRBV7-8 to TRBJ2-1; 7 bases are a match to TRBD1. This CDR3 comprises 13 residues. Per the germline V gene, CDR1 is SGHVS and CDR2 is FQNEAQ. Unmatched junction bases numbered 3, after V lost 5 bases and J lost 5 bases. Written as DNA, the CDR3 is TGTGCCAGCAGCAAGACAGGGAACAATGAGCAGTTCTTC. Residues: CASSKTGNNEQFF.

This clonotype was detected only a few times. The CDR3 bases are TGCGCCAGCAGCCAAGATTTGGGCGCTTCGGCGGATGGCTACACCTTC. It translates to CASSQDLGASADGYTF. The rearrangement uses TRBV4-3 and TRBJ1-2, with D unresolved. Trimming shortened V by 0 bases and J by 6 bases, and 17 bases separated the two germline ends. This CDR3 spans 16 amino acids. Germline CDR1 and CDR2: LGHNA and YSLEER.